The clone carrying this T cell receptor beta chain showed up many times. The CDR3 sequence is 13 residues long. Germline V gene sequence: CDR1 KGHSY, CDR2 FQNENV. V was clipped by 0 bases and J by 10 bases; unmatched bases: 6. This sample is drawn from a study of T cells in Graves' hyperthyroidism and ophthalmopathy. TCR beta CDR3 regions were amplified from RNA transcripts. Initially, a first-round RT-PCR of the TCR CDR3 employed the HTBI primer set. TCRdb itself ran the multiplex PCR reads through MiXCR, one entry per CDR3 protein. Of around 350,000 distinct CDR3 sequences listed, under 20% are singletons.

The sequenced sample was blood. The TCR was taken from a young woman with Graves' hyperthyroidism. The V and J genes are TRBV16 and TRBJ2-7; 7 bases line up with TRBD2. DNA of the CDR3: TGTGCCAGCAGCCAATCGGGCGGGAGTTCTCAGTACTTC. This translates into CASSQSGGSSQYF.